These 25 T cell receptor beta chains came from one sample sequenced in a study of blood T cell repertoires in COVID-19. Sequencing used immunoSEQ multiplex PCR; TCRdb keeps in-frame clones, though not all of them. The sample contains 70,000 to 95,000 clones, approximately 92% of which appear only once. Sequenced sample: peripheral blood. The receptors were gathered from a woman aged 60-75 years with active COVID-19.

The chain couples TRBV4-1 to TRBJ2-2; 8 nucleotides agree with TRBD2. The V gene end was trimmed by 1 base and the J gene end by 3 bases; junction bases not matched to a gene: 7. The CDR3 has 17 amino acids. Looked up from germline, CDR1 is MGHRA and CDR2 is YSYEKL. As DNA, the CDR3 is TGCGCCAGCAGCCAAGGACTAGCGAAATCCTACACCGGGGAGCTGTTTTTT. Translating it yields CASSQGLAKSYTGELFF.

The chain employs TRBV11-2 and TRBJ1-2; possibly TRBD1 for D (6 bases). This CDR3 is built from 13 residues. Germline CDR1 SGHAT, CDR2 FQNNGV. V lost 5 bases and J 4 bases, leaving 11 bases between the germline ends. The CDR3 spells CASSPDSLYGYTF. The CDR3 nucleotides are TGTGCCAGCAGCCCGGACAGCCTCTATGGCTACACCTTC.

This clone counts as large. V and J are TRBV5-4 and TRBJ1-2; 9 bases agree with TRBD1. The germline gives CDR1 SGHNT, CDR2 YYREEE (reference sequence). The CDR3 covers 15 residues. V trimming: 0 bases; J trimming: 8 bases; junction bases outside the gene matches: 8. CDR3 in amino acids: CASSLEQGAAEGYTF. DNA for the CDR3: TGTGCCAGCAGCTTGGAACAGGGGGCAGCGGAAGGCTACACCTTC.

J is TRBJ2-2 and V is TRBV28; 10 bases fit TRBD2. V trimming: 6 bases; J trimming: 4 bases; junction bases outside the gene matches: 2. CDR1 is MDHEN, CDR2 SYDVKM, per germline. This CDR3 contains 14 residues. CDR3 protein: CASRASGSTGELFF. The DNA for the CDR3 is TGTGCCAGCAGAGCTAGCGGGAGCACCGGGGAGCTGTTTTTT.

This sequence joins TRBV6-2 or TRBV6-3 and TRBJ2-1; TRBD1 agrees at 10 bases. The V gene end was trimmed by 2 bases and the J gene end by 4 bases; junction bases not matched to a gene: 8. This CDR3 region has 17 residues. Germline CDR1 and CDR2: MNHEY and SVGEGT. This chain's CDR3 is CASSYRTWDRGYNEQFF. CDR3 bases: TGTGCCAGCAGTTACCGAACTTGGGACAGGGGATACAATGAGCAGTTCTTC.

The chain joins TRBV24-1 to TRBJ1-1; 7 bases fit TRBD1. This CDR3 is 16 amino acids long. With V trimmed by 7 bases and J by 1 base, 11 bases remained unmatched. Germline-derived CDR1 and CDR2 are KGHDR and SFDVKD. The CDR3 nucleotides read TGTGCCACCAGCTTACTACGACAGGGAGAGAACACTGAAGCTTTCTTT. Encoded protein: CATSLLRQGENTEAFF.

The rearrangement joins TRBV28 to TRBJ2-1, with D perhaps TRBD1 (5 bases). Deletions cut 6 bases from V and 3 bases from J, with 18 bases between. Germline values: CDR1 MDHEN, CDR2 SYDVKM. The CDR3 consists of 16 residues. The CDR3, as DNA: TGTGCCAGCAGCTCCAGGGCCCCCTCTAACTACAATGAGCAGTTCTTC. This gives the protein CASSSRAPSNYNEQFF.

This chain uses TRBV11-2 with TRBJ2-7; a possible D gene is TRBD2 (6 bases). This CDR3 region has 15 residues. Trimming left V 4 bases short and J 0 bases short, with 13 bases between. CDR1 and CDR2 from the germline V gene are SGHAT and FQNNGV. The CDR3 DNA reads TGTGCCAGCAGCTCGAGCGGGCCCAGCTCCTACGAGCAGTACTTC. It translates to CASSSSGPSSYEQYF.

The V call is TRBV9, the J call TRBJ2-2; D unresolved. CDR3 length equals 12 residues. Trimming stripped 4 bases from V and 5 bases from J, with 6 bases between. Germline loops: CDR1 SGDLS, CDR2 YYNGEE. The CDR3 is CASSSHTGELFF. The CDR3 DNA follows: TGTGCCAGCAGCAGCCATACCGGGGAGCTGTTTTTT.

The V call is TRBV11-2, the J call TRBJ1-3; maybe TRBD1 (5 bases). Trimming pared 1 base from V and 0 bases from J, leaving 10 bases between. The germline V gene encodes CDR1 SGHAT and CDR2 FQNNGV. The CDR3 contains 16 residues. CDR3 protein: CASSLGGLISGNTIYF. The CDR3 coding sequence is TGTGCCAGCAGCTTAGGGGGACTTATCTCTGGAAACACCATATATTTT.

The chain combines TRBV9 with TRBJ1-2, with TRBD1 matching 7 bases. V trimming: 4 bases; J trimming: 3 bases; junction bases outside the gene matches: 6. The germline gives CDR1 SGDLS, CDR2 YYNGEE. The CDR3 length is 14 residues. Here the CDR3 reads CASSTRDSYYGYTF. The CDR3 region has the DNA TGTGCCAGCAGCACCAGGGACAGCTACTATGGCTACACCTTC. The whole variable domain, filled in from reference TRBV9 and TRBJ1-2, reads DSGVTQTPKHLITATGQRVTLRCSPRSGDLSVYWYQQSLDQGLQFLIQYYNGEERAKGNILERFSAQQFPDLHSELNLSSLELGDSALYFCASSTRDSYYGYTFGSGTRLTVV.

The rearrangement links TRBV11-3 to TRBJ2-1, with no clear D. The CDR3 spans 13 residues. Germline loops: CDR1 SGHNT, CDR2 YENEEA. V gave up 2 bases and J gave up 10 bases, with 12 bases separating them. The CDR3 DNA is TGTGCCAGCAGCTTAAGTGGTAGAGGAGAGCAGTTCTTC. It encodes CASSLSGRGEQFF.

This chain links TRBV27 with TRBJ2-2, with TRBD1 identical over 7 bases. V lost 1 base, J lost 2 bases, and 4 bases stayed unmatched. From germline, CDR1 is MNHEY and CDR2 SMNVEV (reference sequence). CDR3 length equals 16 residues. CDR3 sequence: CASSLYGTVNTGELFF. CDR3 nucleotide sequence: TGTGCCAGCAGTTTATATGGGACAGTTAACACCGGGGAGCTGTTTTTT.

The gene calls are TRBV3-1 (or the pseudogene TRBV3-2) and TRBJ1-4, with 7 bases matching TRBD1. Per the germline V gene, CDR1 is LGHDT and CDR2 is YNNKEL (reference sequence). The CDR3 runs 14 residues. The ends lost 4 bases at V and 4 bases at J; junction bases unmatched: 3. CDR3 sequence reads: CASSPWDSNEKLFF. The CDR3 bases are TGTGCCAGCAGCCCCTGGGACAGTAATGAAAAACTGTTTTTT.

The V gene is TRBV5-1, the J gene TRBJ1-1; D is undetermined. With 0 bases removed from V and 1 base from J, the gap between germline ends came to 7 bases. The CDR3 runs to 14 residues. CDR1 is SGHRS, CDR2 YFSETQ, per germline. CDR3 amino acids: CASSLDTRNTEAFF. CDR3 bases: TGCGCCAGCAGCTTGGACACCAGGAACACTGAAGCTTTCTTT. Using reference TRBV5-1 and TRBJ1-1 for the parts outside the CDR3, the full variable domain is KAGVTQTPRYLIKTRGQQVTLSCSPISGHRSVSWYQQTPGQGLQFLFEYFSETQRNKGNFPGRFSGRQFSNSRSEMNVSTLELGDSALYLCASSLDTRNTEAFFGQGTRLTVV.

The rearrangement joins TRBV3-1 (or the pseudogene TRBV3-2) to TRBJ2-1; TRBD2 is a possible D gene (5 bases). This CDR3 has 18 amino acids. Germline CDR1 and CDR2: LGHDT and YNNKEL (reference sequence). V lost 0 bases and J lost 0, with 15 bases in between. CDR3 sequence reads: CASSQDLGLTSSYNEQFF. CDR3 in DNA: TGTGCCAGCAGCCAAGATTTAGGGCTAACTAGCTCCTACAATGAGCAGTTCTTC.

The chain links TRBV9 to TRBJ1-1; 8 nucleotides line up with TRBD1. V dropped 3 bases and J dropped 8; count of bases not matched to a gene: 3. Germline CDR1 is SGDLS and CDR2 is YYNGEE. This CDR3 spans 12 amino acids. The CDR3 is CASSARQGEAFF. CDR3 DNA sequence: TGTGCCAGCAGCGCAAGACAGGGGGAAGCTTTCTTT.

The chain couples TRBV15 to TRBJ1-1; 7 positions agree with TRBD1. There are 15 residues in the CDR3. Germline CDR1 and CDR2: LNHNV and YYDKDF (reference sequence). The J segment lost 6 bases and the V segment lost 4 bases, leaving 11 bases of the junction unmatched. CDR3 nucleotides: TGTGCCACCAGCAAACGACAGGGCGTGGACTCTGAAGCTTTCTTT. Translating gives CATSKRQGVDSEAFF.

The CDR3 DNA reads as TGTGCCAGCACCTCCGCTGGACAGGGCTTCTACGAGCAGTACTTC. Translation: CASTSAGQGFYEQYF. J is TRBJ2-7 and V is TRBV7-2; 8 positions match TRBD1. Germline CDR1 and CDR2: SGHTA and FQGNSA. V was pared by 7 bases and J by 3 bases, with 11 bases of the junction left unmatched. The CDR3 extends over 15 amino acids.

The chain is built from TRBV5-1 and TRBJ1-2, with 9 bases fitting TRBD1. The junction had 9 bases not matched to a gene; V was cut back by 4 bases and J by 8 bases. The CDR3 runs to 14 residues. Germline values: CDR1 SGHRS, CDR2 YFSETQ. The DNA of the CDR3 is TGCGCCAGCAGCGGGGACAGGGAGACCATGGGCTACACCTTC. Translated, it gives CASSGDRETMGYTF.

With respect to this clone: A junction end diverges from the germline sequence, so it may reflect a read error. V and J are TRBV4-3 and TRBJ1-2; D might be TRBD1 (6 bases). CDR3 length equals 15 residues. Germline V gene lookup returns CDR1 LGHNA and CDR2 YSLEER. CDR3 in amino acids: CANSQRGNTNYGYTF. CDR3 in DNA: TGCGCCAACAGCCAAAGGGGGAACACTAACTATGGCTACACCTTC.

V usage is TRBV4-3 and J usage is TRBJ1-3; possible D gene TRBD1, 6 bases. Germline CDR1 reads LGHNA; CDR2 reads YSLEER. The CDR3 has 15 amino acids. V lost 0 bases and J 2 bases, leaving 8 bases between the germline ends. The chain's CDR3 is CASSQDTGPGNTIYF. In DNA form, the CDR3 reads TGCGCCAGCAGCCAAGATACAGGGCCTGGAAACACCATATATTTT.

This chain connects TRBV30 to TRBJ1-3; D unresolved. Germline CDR1 GTSNPN, CDR2 SVGIG (reference sequence). V lost 0 bases and J 2 bases, leaving 11 bases between the germline ends. The CDR3 totals 15 residues. The DNA of the CDR3 is TGTGCCTGGAGTGTATGGCGGGGAACTGGAAACACCATATATTTT. This codes for CAWSVWRGTGNTIYF.

The CDR3 sequence: CASSVGGVTATNEKLFF. DNA for the CDR3: TGTGCCAGCAGTGTTGGTGGTGTGACAGCAACTAATGAAAAACTGTTTTTT. The chain couples TRBV2 to TRBJ1-4, with D possibly matching TRBD1 (5 bases). CDR1 and CDR2 (germline): SNHLY, FYNNEI. The CDR3 spans 17 residues. The V end lost 4 bases, the J end lost 0 bases, and 15 bases lay between the germline ends.

The rearrangement joins TRBV4-3 to TRBJ1-4, with no clear D. Trimming left V 0 bases short and J 7 bases short, with 9 bases between. The CDR3 loop spans 14 amino acids. Germline CDR1 and CDR2: LGHNA and YSLEER. In DNA, the CDR3 is TGCGCCAGCAGCCAAGATGAGACTGTTGAAAAACTGTTTTTT. Residues: CASSQDETVEKLFF.